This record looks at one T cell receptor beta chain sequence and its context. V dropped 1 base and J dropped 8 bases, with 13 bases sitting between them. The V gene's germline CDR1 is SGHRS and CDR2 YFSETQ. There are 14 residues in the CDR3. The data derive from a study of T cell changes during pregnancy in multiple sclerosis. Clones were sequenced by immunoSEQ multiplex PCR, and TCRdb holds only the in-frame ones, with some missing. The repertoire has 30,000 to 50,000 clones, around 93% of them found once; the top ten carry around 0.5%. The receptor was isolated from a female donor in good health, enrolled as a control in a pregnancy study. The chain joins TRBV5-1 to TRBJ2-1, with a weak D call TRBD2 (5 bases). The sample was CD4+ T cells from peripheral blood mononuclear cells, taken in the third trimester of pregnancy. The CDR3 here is CASSLSGIRDEQFF. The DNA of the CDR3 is TGCGCCAGCAGCTTGTCCGGGATTCGGGATGAGCAGTTCTTC.